One TCR beta chain is described in this entry. The table came from immunoSEQ multiplex PCR; TCRdb's copy has only in-frame clones and leaves some out. The sample includes around 500,000 clones, roughly 90% seen only once; the top ten take 1.5% to 2%. Germline V CDR1 and CDR2: KGHSH, LQKENI. This CDR3 is 15 amino acids long. V was shortened by 1 base and J by 5 bases, with 14 bases between the two germline ends. This sample stems from a study of blood T cell repertoires in COVID-19. The TCR was taken from a woman aged 40-49 years who had recovered from COVID-19. The gene calls are TRBV18 and TRBJ2-5, with D tentatively TRBD2 (6 bases). The sequenced sample consisted of PBMCs or T cells enriched from blood (not recorded which). The CDR3 sequence: CASSPLNPEGETQYF. The CDR3 nucleotides are TGTGCCAGCTCACCACTCAACCCGGAGGGCGAGACCCAGTACTTC.